These 15 T cell receptor beta chains came from one sample sequenced in a study of blood T cells in healthy people across ages. PCR was performed a second time for roughly 7 to 12 cycles using a sample-barcoded 5' primer and a J-beta primer mix. MiXCR, run by TCRdb on the 5' RACE reads, gives a single entry per CDR3 protein. Of some 670,000 distinct CDR3 sequences listed, approximately 52% were seen once; the top ten hold about 13%. Sample: blood. These receptors were collected from a woman older than 75 in good health.

This clonotype came up many times. This sequence joins TRBV29-1 and TRBJ1-2; no definite D call. Trimming took off 7 bases at V and 3 bases at J, with 9 bases between the two ends. CDR1 and CDR2 from the germline V gene are SQVTM and ANQGSEA. The CDR3 length is 11 residues. This CDR3 reads CSGQGYYGYTF. The CDR3 coding sequence is TGCAGCGGACAAGGGTACTATGGCTACACCTTC.

This clonotype was found many times. V usage is TRBV12-5 and J usage is TRBJ2-3, with D unclear. Germline V gene sequence: CDR1 LGHNT, CDR2 FRNRAP. CDR3 length: 12 amino acids. V was trimmed by 6 bases and J by 4 bases, leaving 8 bases between them. CDR3 in DNA: TGTGCTAGTGGGACGCATGCAGATACGCAGTATTTT. This encodes CASGTHADTQYF.

The chain carries TRBV29-1 and TRBJ1-1; D not certain. CDR1 and CDR2 (germline): SQVTM, ANQGSEA. Trimming shortened V by 7 bases and J by 8 bases, and 11 bases separated the two germline ends. This CDR3 has 10 amino acids. The CDR3 DNA follows: TGCAGCGGACTAATAGAGGAAGCTTTCTTT. The encoded protein is CSGLIEEAFF. Full variable domain (rest looked up from reference TRBV29-1 and TRBJ1-1): SAVISQKPSRDICQRGTSLTIQCQVDSQVTMMFWYRQQPGQSLTLIATANQGSEATYESGFVIDKFPISRPNLTFSTLTVSNMSPEDSSIYLCSGLIEEAFFGQGTRLTVV.

A word on this clonotype: Just one base apart from a much larger clone, this may be a read error. The chain recombines TRBV2 with TRBJ1-2; D uncertain. Looked up from germline, CDR1 is SNHLY and CDR2 is FYNNEI. The V and J ends lost 10 bases and 9 bases respectively, with 15 bases between them. This CDR3 has 11 residues. The CDR3 loop reads CANSLVHSYTF. CDR3 coding DNA: TGTGCCAACAGCTTAGTACACAGCTACACCTTC.

This clonotype was counted at least ten times. The chain couples TRBV7-2 to TRBJ2-6; D remains unclear. The V end was cut by 2 bases, the J end by 0 bases, with 2 bases between. CDR1 and CDR2 (germline): SGHTA, FQGNSA. This CDR3 contains 14 residues. The CDR3 nucleotides are TGTGCCAGCAGCTTAACCTCTGGGGCCAACGTCCTGACTTTC. This codes for CASSLTSGANVLTF.

This clonotype was seen ten or more times. The CDR3 is CASSRSGGNNEQFF. The CDR3 nucleotides read TGTGCCAGCAGTAGAAGCGGGGGTAACAATGAGCAGTTCTTC. V usage is TRBV7-3 and J usage is TRBJ2-1, with 8 bases lining up with TRBD2. CDR3 length: 14 residues. V lost 6 bases and J lost 5; bases outside the gene matches: 6. In germline, CDR1 is SGHTA, CDR2 FQGTGA.

The table lists this clonotype with a few counts. The DNA for the CDR3 is TGCAGCGGCACAGGGTCCATCGAGCAGTACTTC. Protein sequence: CSGTGSIEQYF. The chain carries TRBV29-1 and TRBJ2-7; maybe TRBD1 (6 bases). The germline V and J ends were trimmed by 7 bases and 6 bases, with 13 bases remaining between them. From germline, CDR1 is SQVTM and CDR2 ANQGSEA. The CDR3 has 11 residues.

The chain links TRBV9 to TRBJ2-2; D unclear. Germline values: CDR1 SGDLS, CDR2 YYNGEE. The CDR3 is 12 amino acids. V was trimmed by 1 base and J by 4 bases, leaving 2 bases between them. The CDR3 region is CASSVTTGELFF. The CDR3 DNA is TGTGCCAGCAGCGTAACCACCGGGGAGCTGTTTTTT.

The rearrangement uses TRBV4-3 and TRBJ2-7; D is unresolved. The V and J ends lost 1 base and 9 bases respectively, with 16 bases between them. In germline, CDR1 is LGHNA, CDR2 YSLEER. The CDR3 loop spans 14 amino acids. CDR3 region: CASSQVSEVGGQYF. The DNA of the CDR3 is TGCGCCAGCAGCCAAGTGTCAGAGGTTGGCGGGCAGTACTTC.

This clonotype was seen many times. The V call is TRBV2, the J call TRBJ2-3, with 11 bases aligning to TRBD2. The CDR3 is 16 residues long. Germline values: CDR1 SNHLY, CDR2 FYNNEI. Trimming removed 6 bases from V and 0 bases from J; junction bases left unmatched: 5. The CDR3: CASRLLAGVSTDTQYF. The CDR3 nucleotides are TGTGCCAGCAGATTACTAGCGGGGGTTAGCACAGATACGCAGTATTTT.

This clonotype was counted ten times or more. The chain carries TRBV6-5 and TRBJ2-1; maybe TRBD2 (5 bases). V lost 8 bases to trimming and J lost 5 bases, with 19 bases between them. Germline V lookup: CDR1 MNHEY, CDR2 SVGAGI. This CDR3 has 15 residues. The CDR3 sequence is CASLPVGSRNNEQFF. Written as DNA, the CDR3 is TGTGCCAGCCTCCCGGTGGGGAGTAGGAACAATGAGCAGTTCTTC.

Worth noting for this clonotype: This may come from a read error, since a much larger clone is one base off. The CDR3 region has the DNA TGCAGCGTTGAGGTAGGGGGACTCCCGTATGAGCAGTTCTTC. Translated, it gives CSVEVGGLPYEQFF. The rearrangement links TRBV29-1 to TRBJ2-1; TRBD1 or TRBD2 may be the D gene (6 bases each). Germline CDR1 is SQVTM and CDR2 is ANQGSEA. The CDR3 covers 14 residues. V was pared by 3 bases and J by 8 bases, with 17 bases between.

This CDR3 reads CASSLAGGRANQPQHF. CDR3 DNA sequence: TGTGCCAGCAGCTTAGCTGGGGGCAGGGCCAATCAGCCCCAGCATTTT. This chain connects TRBV7-2 to TRBJ1-5, with D possibly being TRBD1 (6 bases). Germline values: CDR1 SGHTA, CDR2 FQGNSA. Trimming removed 0 bases at V and 3 bases at J, with 12 bases between. This CDR3 region has 16 residues. Together with reference TRBV7-2 and TRBJ1-5, the CDR3 gives the full variable domain: GAGVSQSPSNKVTEKGKDVELRCDPISGHTALYWYRQSLGQGLEFLIYFQGNSAPDKSGLPSDRFSAERTGGSVSTLTIQRTQQEDSAVYLCASSLAGGRANQPQHFGDGTRLSIL.

This clonotype was counted a few times. The chain employs TRBV7-9 and TRBJ2-1, with TRBD2 identical over 7 bases. The CDR3 covers 15 residues. Germline V gene lookup returns CDR1 SEHNR and CDR2 FQNEAQ (reference sequence). Trimming removed 8 bases from V and 0 bases from J; junction bases left unmatched: 7. CDR3 nucleotide sequence: TGTGCCAGCGTCAGCGGGGTGAGCTCCTACAATGAGCAGTTCTTC. It codes for CASVSGVSSYNEQFF.

The V call is TRBV20-1, the J call TRBJ1-3; D unresolved. Germline V CDR1 and CDR2: DFQATT, SNEGSKA (reference sequence). The CDR3 has 13 residues. Between the trimmed V and J ends, which lost 6 bases and 0 bases, there was a span of 9 bases. The CDR3 region is CSAPILSGNTIYF. DNA for the CDR3: TGCAGTGCCCCTATCCTCTCTGGAAACACCATATATTTT.